The next 3 T cell receptor beta chains were all read from a single sample in a study of blood T cell repertoires in COVID-19. The table came from immunoSEQ multiplex PCR; TCRdb's copy has only in-frame clones and leaves some out. This sample yields 120,000 or so clones, of which roughly 90% are seen a single time; around 4.1% belongs to the top ten. The source material was peripheral blood. All receptors derive from a woman in her sixties or seventies with COVID-19, enrolled during active disease.

The V and J genes are TRBV18 and TRBJ2-5; possibly TRBD2 for D (6 bases). The CDR3 loop spans 17 amino acids. V was shortened by 0 bases and J by 1 base, with 15 bases between the two germline ends. Germline loops: CDR1 KGHSH, CDR2 LQKENI. The CDR3 sequence is CASSPPVRGALQETQYF. The CDR3 bases are TGTGCCAGCTCACCACCGGTGCGCGGGGCACTCCAAGAGACCCAGTACTTC.

The chain couples TRBV6-6 to TRBJ1-2, with 8 bases that match TRBD1. Germline-derived CDR1 and CDR2 are MNHNY and SVGAGI (reference sequence). The trim removed 5 bases at V and 0 bases at J, leaving 11 bases unmatched. This CDR3 is 17 amino acids long. The CDR3 reads CASSRQGKSEANYGYTF. CDR3 coding DNA: TGTGCCAGCAGTCGACAGGGGAAATCAGAAGCTAACTATGGCTACACCTTC.

V gene TRBV7-2 combines with J gene TRBJ2-5; 12 positions agree with TRBD1. Looked up from germline, CDR1 is SGHTA and CDR2 is FQGNSA. J gave up 4 bases and V 5 bases, and 14 bases lay outside the gene matches. The CDR3 has 18 amino acids. CDR3 loop: CASSQGQGAILSVETQYF. CDR3 DNA: TGTGCCAGCAGCCAGGGACAGGGGGCGATTCTTTCCGTAGAGACCCAGTACTTC. Looking up the rest from reference TRBV7-2 and TRBJ2-5 gives the full variable domain: GAGVSQSPSNKVTEKGKDVELRCDPISGHTALYWYRQSLGQGLEFLIYFQGNSAPDKSGLPSDRFSAERTGGSVSTLTIQRTQQEDSAVYLCASSQGQGAILSVETQYFGPGTRLLVL.